Below, 6 T cell receptor beta chains from the same sample are listed, as sequenced in a study of T cells after yellow fever vaccination. TCRdb recomputed calls from the 5' RACE reads with MiXCR, one row per CDR3 protein. The sample lists approximately 600,000 distinct CDR3 sequences, 12% occurring once. The sequenced sample was PBMCs, obtained on the day of the yellow fever booster vaccination. The receptors shown here come from a young man who received the YFV17D yellow fever vaccine.

In its sample, this clonotype was seen many times. The chain uses TRBV5-1 and TRBJ2-7, with D perhaps assigned TRBD1 or TRBD2 (5 bases each). CDR1 and CDR2 (germline): SGHRS, YFSETQ. V was trimmed by 4 bases and J by 0 bases, leaving 11 bases between them. CDR3 length equals 14 residues. For the CDR3, the DNA is TGCGCCAGCAGCGGGGACGCCAGCTCCTACGAGCAGTACTTC. It codes for CASSGDASSYEQYF.

The rearrangement joins TRBV4-3 to TRBJ1-1; a possible D gene is TRBD1 (6 bases). The V gene's germline CDR1 is LGHNA and CDR2 YSLEER. CDR3 size: 13 residues. Trimming pared 0 bases from V and 8 bases from J, leaving 10 bases between. The CDR3 is CASSQDPDREAFF. The CDR3 DNA is TGCGCCAGCAGCCAAGACCCGGACAGAGAAGCTTTCTTT.

This clonotype was seen a few times. The chain carries TRBV7-2 and TRBJ2-1; D gene unclear. This CDR3 has 12 amino acids. Trimming stripped 0 bases from V and 15 bases from J, with 12 bases between. Germline CDR1 SGHTA, CDR2 FQGNSA. The CDR3 DNA reads TGTGCCAGCAGCTTAGCTGGCAGTCGACGGTTCTTC. This translates into CASSLAGSRRFF.

The chain combines TRBV7-2 with TRBJ2-1; the D gene is possibly TRBD2 (5 bases). V lost 3 bases and J 10 bases, leaving 7 bases between the germline ends. This CDR3 region has 11 residues. Germline CDR1 is SGHTA and CDR2 is FQGNSA. CDR3 sequence reads: CASSFSEEQFF. The DNA for the CDR3 is TGTGCCAGCAGCTTTAGCGAGGAGCAGTTCTTC.

This clonotype was found a few times. The chain's CDR3 is CASTQGVEQFF. The CDR3 DNA is TGTGCCAGCACCCAGGGGGTTGAGCAGTTCTTC. The rearrangement links TRBV6-2 or TRBV6-3 to TRBJ2-1, with 7 bases that match TRBD1. Germline V lookup: CDR1 MNHEY, CDR2 SVGEGT. The V and J ends lost 7 bases and 9 bases, in that order; junction bases with no gene match: 3. The CDR3 runs to 11 residues.

V gene TRBV7-9 combines with J gene TRBJ2-1; 7 bases line up with TRBD2. Germline V gene sequence: CDR1 SEHNR, CDR2 FQNEAQ (reference sequence). V gave up 2 bases and J gave up 4 bases; unmatched junction bases: 8. The CDR3 is 16 residues long. CDR3 protein: CASSLSEGGVYNEQFF. In DNA, the CDR3 is TGTGCCAGCAGCTTATCAGAGGGAGGGGTTTACAATGAGCAGTTCTTC.